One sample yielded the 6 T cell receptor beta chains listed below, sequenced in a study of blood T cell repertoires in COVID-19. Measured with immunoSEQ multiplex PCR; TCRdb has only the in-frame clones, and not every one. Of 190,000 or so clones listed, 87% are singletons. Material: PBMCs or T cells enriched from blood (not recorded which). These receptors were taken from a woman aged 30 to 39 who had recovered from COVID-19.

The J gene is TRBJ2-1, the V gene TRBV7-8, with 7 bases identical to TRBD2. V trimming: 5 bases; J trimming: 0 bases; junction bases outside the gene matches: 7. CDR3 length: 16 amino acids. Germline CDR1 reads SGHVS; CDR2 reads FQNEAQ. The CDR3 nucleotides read TGTGCCAGCAGCGTACTAGCGCCTAGCTCCTACAATGAGCAGTTCTTC. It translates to CASSVLAPSSYNEQFF.

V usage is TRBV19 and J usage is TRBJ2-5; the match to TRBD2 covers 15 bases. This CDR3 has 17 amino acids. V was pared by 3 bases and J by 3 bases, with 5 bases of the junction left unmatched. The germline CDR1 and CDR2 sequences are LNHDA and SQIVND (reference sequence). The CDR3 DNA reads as TGTGCCAGTAGTATCCGAGGACTAGCGGGGGGGAAAGAGACCCAGTACTTC. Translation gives CASSIRGLAGGKETQYF. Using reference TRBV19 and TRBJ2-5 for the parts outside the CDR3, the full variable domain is DGGITQSPKYLFRKEGQNVTLSCEQNLNHDAMYWYRQDPGQGLRLIYYSQIVNDFQKGDIAEGYSVSREKKESFPLTVTSAQKNPTAFYLCASSIRGLAGGKETQYFGPGTRLLVL.

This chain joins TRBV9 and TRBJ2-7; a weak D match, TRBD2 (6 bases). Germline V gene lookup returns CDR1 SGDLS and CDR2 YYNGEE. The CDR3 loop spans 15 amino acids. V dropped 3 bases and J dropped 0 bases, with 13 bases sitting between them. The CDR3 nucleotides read TGTGCCAGCAGCGCCCGGGACTGGAGCTCCTACGAGCAGTACTTC. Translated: CASSARDWSSYEQYF.

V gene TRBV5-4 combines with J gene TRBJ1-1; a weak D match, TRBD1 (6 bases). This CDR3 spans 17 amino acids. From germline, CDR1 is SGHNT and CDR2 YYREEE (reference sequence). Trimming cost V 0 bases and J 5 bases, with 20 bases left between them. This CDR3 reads CASSLANRDTSRTEAFF. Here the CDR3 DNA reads TGTGCCAGCAGCTTGGCCAACCGGGACACCAGTAGGACTGAAGCTTTCTTT. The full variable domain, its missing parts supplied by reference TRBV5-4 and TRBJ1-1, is ETGVTQSPTHLIKTRGQQVTLRCSSQSGHNTVSWYQQALGQGPQFIFQYYREEENGRGNFPPRFSGLQFPNYSSELNVNALELDDSALYLCASSLANRDTSRTEAFFGQGTRLTVV.

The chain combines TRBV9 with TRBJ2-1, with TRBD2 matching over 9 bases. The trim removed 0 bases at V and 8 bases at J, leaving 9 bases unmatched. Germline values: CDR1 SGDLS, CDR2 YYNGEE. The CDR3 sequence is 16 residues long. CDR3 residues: CASSVVGREGPDEQFF. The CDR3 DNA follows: TGTGCCAGCAGCGTAGTCGGGCGGGAGGGCCCGGATGAGCAGTTCTTC.

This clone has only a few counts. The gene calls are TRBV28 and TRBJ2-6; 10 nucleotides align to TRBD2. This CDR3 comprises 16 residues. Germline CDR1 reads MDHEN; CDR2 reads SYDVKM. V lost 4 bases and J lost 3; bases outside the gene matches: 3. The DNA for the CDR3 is TGTGCCAGCAGTTCCGGGACTAGCGATGGGGCCAACGTCCTGACTTTC. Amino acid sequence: CASSSGTSDGANVLTF.